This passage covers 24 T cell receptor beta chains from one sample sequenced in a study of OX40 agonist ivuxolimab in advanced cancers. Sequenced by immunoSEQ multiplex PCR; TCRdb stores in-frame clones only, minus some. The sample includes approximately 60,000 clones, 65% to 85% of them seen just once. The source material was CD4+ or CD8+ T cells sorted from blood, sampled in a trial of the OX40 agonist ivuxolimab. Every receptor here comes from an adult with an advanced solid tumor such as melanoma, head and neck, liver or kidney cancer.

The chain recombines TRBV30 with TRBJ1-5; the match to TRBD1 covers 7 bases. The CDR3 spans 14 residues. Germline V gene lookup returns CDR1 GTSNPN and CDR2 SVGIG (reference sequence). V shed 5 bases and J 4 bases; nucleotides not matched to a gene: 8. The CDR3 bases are TGTGCCTGGGGAACAGGGGACTGGAATCAGCCCCAGCATTTT. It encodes CAWGTGDWNQPQHF.

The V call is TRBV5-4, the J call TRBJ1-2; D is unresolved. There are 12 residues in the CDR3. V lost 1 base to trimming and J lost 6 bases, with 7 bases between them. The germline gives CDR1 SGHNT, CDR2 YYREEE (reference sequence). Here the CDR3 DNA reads TGTGCCAGCAGCTTGAGCAACAATGGCTACACCTTC. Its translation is CASSLSNNGYTF.

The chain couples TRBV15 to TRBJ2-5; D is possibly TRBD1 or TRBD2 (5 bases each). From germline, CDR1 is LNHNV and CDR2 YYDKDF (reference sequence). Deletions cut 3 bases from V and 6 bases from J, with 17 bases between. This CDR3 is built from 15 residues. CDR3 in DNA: TGTGCCACCAGCAGCCATCCAGGGAGCGGAAAGACCCAGTACTTC. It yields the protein CATSSHPGSGKTQYF.

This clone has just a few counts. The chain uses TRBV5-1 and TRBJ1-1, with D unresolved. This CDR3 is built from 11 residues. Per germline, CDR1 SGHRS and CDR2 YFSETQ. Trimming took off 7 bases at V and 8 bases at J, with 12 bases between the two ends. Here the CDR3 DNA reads TGCGCCAGCTCCCGGGATGGGGAAGCTTTCTTT. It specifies CASSRDGEAFF.

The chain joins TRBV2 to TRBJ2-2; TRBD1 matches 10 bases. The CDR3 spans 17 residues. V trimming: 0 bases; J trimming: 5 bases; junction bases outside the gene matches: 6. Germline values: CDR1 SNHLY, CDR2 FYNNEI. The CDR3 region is CASSEAGQGIGTGELFF. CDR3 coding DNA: TGTGCCAGCAGTGAAGCGGGACAGGGGATCGGGACCGGGGAGCTGTTTTTT.

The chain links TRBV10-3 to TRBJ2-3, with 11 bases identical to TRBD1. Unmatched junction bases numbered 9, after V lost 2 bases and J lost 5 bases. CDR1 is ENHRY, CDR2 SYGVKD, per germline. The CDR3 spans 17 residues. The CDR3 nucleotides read TGTGCCATCAGTGAGCCGGGACAGGGGGGTTTTGGAGATACGCAGTATTTT. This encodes CAISEPGQGGFGDTQYF.

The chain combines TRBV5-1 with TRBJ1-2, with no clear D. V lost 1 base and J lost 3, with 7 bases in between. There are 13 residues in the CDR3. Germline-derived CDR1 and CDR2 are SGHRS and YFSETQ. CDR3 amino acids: CASSLLSDYGYTF. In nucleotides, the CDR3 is TGCGCCAGCAGCTTGTTGTCAGACTATGGCTACACCTTC.

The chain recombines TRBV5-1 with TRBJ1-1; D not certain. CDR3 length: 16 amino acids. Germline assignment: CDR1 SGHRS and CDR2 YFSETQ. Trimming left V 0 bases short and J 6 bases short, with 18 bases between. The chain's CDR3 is CASSLAGEVRAPEAFF. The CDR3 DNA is TGCGCCAGCAGCTTGGCCGGGGAGGTTAGGGCTCCTGAAGCTTTCTTT.

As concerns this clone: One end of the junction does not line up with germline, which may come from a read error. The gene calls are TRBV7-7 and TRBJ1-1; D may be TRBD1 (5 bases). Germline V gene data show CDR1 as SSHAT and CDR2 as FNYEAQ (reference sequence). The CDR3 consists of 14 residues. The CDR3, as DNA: TGTGCTAGCAGCTCTCCCGGGAGGGGCACTGAAGCTTTCTTT. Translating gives CASSSPGRGTEAFF.

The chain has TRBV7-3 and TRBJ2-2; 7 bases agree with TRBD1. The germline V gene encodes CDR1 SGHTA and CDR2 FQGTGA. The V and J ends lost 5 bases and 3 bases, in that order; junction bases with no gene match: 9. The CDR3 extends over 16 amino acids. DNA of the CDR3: TGTGCCAGCAGCGATGCTACAGGGGCCCACACCGGGGAGCTGTTTTTT. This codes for CASSDATGAHTGELFF.

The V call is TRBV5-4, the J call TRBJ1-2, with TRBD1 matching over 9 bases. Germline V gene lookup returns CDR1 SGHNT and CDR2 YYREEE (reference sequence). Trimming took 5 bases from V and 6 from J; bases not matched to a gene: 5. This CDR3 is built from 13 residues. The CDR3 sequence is CASSTRQGDGYTF. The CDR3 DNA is TGTGCCAGCAGTACACGACAGGGGGATGGCTACACCTTC.

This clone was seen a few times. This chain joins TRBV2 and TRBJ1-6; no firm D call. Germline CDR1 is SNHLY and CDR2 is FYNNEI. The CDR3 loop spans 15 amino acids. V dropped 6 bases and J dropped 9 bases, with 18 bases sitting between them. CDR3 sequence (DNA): TGTGCCAGCAGGGATCGGGTCCTACAATTTTCACCCCTCCACTTT. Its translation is CASRDRVLQFSPLHF.

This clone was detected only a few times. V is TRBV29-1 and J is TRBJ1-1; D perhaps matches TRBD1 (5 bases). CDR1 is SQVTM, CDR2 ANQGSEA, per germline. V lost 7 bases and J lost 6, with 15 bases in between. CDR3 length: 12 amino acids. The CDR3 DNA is TGCAGCGCCCAAAGGGGAGACGCTGAAGCTTTCTTT. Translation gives CSAQRGDAEAFF. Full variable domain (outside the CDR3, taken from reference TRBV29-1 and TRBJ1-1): SAVISQKPSRDICQRGTSLTIQCQVDSQVTMMFWYRQQPGQSLTLIATANQGSEATYESGFVIDKFPISRPNLTFSTLTVSNMSPEDSSIYLCSAQRGDAEAFFGQGTRLTVV.

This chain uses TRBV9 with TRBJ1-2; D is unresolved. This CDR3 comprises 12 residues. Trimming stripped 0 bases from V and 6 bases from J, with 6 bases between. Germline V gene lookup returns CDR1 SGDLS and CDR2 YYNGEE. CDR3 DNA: TGTGCCAGCAGCGTAGCTGGTGATGGCTACACCTTC. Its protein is CASSVAGDGYTF. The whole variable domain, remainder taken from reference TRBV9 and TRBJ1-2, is DSGVTQTPKHLITATGQRVTLRCSPRSGDLSVYWYQQSLDQGLQFLIQYYNGEERAKGNILERFSAQQFPDLHSELNLSSLELGDSALYFCASSVAGDGYTFGSGTRLTVV.

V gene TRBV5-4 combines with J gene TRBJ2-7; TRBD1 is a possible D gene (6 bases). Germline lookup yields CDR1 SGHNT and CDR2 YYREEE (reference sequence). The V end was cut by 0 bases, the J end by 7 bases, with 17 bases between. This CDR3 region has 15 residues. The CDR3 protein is CASSLDGTKGREQYF. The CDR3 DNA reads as TGTGCCAGCAGCTTGGACGGGACAAAAGGCAGGGAGCAGTACTTC. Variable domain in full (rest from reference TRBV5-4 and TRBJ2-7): ETGVTQSPTHLIKTRGQQVTLRCSSQSGHNTVSWYQQALGQGPQFIFQYYREEENGRGNFPPRFSGLQFPNYSSELNVNALELDDSALYLCASSLDGTKGREQYFGPGTRLTVT.

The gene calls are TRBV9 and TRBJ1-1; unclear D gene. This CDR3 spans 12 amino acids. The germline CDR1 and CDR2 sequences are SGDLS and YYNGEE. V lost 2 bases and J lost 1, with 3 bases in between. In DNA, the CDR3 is TGTGCCAGCAGCGTGACGAACACTGAAGCTTTCTTT. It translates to CASSVTNTEAFF.

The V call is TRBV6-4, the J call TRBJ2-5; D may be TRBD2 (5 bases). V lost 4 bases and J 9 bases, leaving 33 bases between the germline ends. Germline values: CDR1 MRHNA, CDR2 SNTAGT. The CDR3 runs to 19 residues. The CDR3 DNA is TGTGCCAGCAGTGGAGCCTTAATAAACACGGGCCTCCGGGGTCGGGCCCAGTACTTC. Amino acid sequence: CASSGALINTGLRGRAQYF.

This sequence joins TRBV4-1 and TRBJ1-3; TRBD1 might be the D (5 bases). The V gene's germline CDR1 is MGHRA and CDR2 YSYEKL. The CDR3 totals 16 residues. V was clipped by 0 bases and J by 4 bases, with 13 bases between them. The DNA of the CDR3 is TGCGCCAGCAGCCAAGAAAGGGGTTCGGGCGGAAACACCATATATTTT. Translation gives CASSQERGSGGNTIYF.

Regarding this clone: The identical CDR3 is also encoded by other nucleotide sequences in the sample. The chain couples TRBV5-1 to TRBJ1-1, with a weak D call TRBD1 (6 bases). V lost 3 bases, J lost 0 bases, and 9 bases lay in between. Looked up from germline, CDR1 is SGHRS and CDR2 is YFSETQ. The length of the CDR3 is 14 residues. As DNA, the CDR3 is TGCGCCAGCAGCTCGACAGGCGTGAACACTGAAGCTTTCTTT. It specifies CASSSTGVNTEAFF.

CDR3 protein: CASSYPGAYNEQFF. Here the CDR3 DNA reads TGTGCCAGCAGTTACCCGGGTGCCTACAATGAGCAGTTCTTC. This sequence joins TRBV6-5 and TRBJ2-1; D uncertain. The CDR3 is made up of 14 amino acids. The V and J ends lost 2 bases and 2 bases respectively, with 7 bases between them. Germline V gene sequence: CDR1 MNHEY, CDR2 SVGAGI.

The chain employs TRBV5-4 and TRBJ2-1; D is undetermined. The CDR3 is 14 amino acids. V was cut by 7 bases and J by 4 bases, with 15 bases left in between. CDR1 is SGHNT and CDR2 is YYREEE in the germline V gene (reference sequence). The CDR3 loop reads CASLRQGPYNEQFF. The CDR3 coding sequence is TGTGCCAGCCTGAGGCAAGGGCCGTACAATGAGCAGTTCTTC. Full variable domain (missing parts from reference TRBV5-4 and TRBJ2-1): ETGVTQSPTHLIKTRGQQVTLRCSSQSGHNTVSWYQQALGQGPQFIFQYYREEENGRGNFPPRFSGLQFPNYSSELNVNALELDDSALYLCASLRQGPYNEQFFGPGTRLTVL.

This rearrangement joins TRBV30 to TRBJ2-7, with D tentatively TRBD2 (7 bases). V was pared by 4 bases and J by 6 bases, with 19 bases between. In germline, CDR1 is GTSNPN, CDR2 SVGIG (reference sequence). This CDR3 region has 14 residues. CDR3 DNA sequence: TGTGCCTGGACCGTCGGGGGGCGATTGGCCGAGCAGTACTTC. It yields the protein CAWTVGGRLAEQYF.

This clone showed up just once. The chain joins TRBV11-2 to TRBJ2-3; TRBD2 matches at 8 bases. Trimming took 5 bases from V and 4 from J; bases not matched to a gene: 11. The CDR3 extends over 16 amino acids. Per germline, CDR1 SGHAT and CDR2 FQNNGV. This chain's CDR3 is CASSGRSGVRADTQYF. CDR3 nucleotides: TGTGCCAGCAGCGGGCGTAGCGGGGTAAGGGCAGATACGCAGTATTTT.

The CDR3: CASSSPSGSENEQYF. CDR3 DNA sequence: TGTGCCAGCAGCTCACCGTCGGGATCAGAAAACGAGCAGTACTTC. This chain joins TRBV7-8 and TRBJ2-7; D perhaps matches TRBD2 (5 bases). The CDR3 is made up of 15 amino acids. CDR1 is SGHVS and CDR2 is FQNEAQ in the germline V gene. Trimming took 4 bases from V and 5 from J, leaving 18 bases between them.